This TCR beta chain came from a study of vaccination and CD4 T cells after COVID-19. Study observations and caveats: Although the median of SARS-CoV-2-reactive clonotypes rose from around 19 to 38, the change was not significant.

As to treatment: approximately nine-day PBMC culture with coronavirus spike peptide pools or control peptides (ViraFEST assay). Only a few counts were recorded for this clonotype. Its specificity is not known. Germline CDR1 reads DFQATT; CDR2 reads SNEGSKA (reference sequence). The CDR3 spans 13 residues. V trimming: 7 bases; J trimming: 4 bases; junction bases outside the gene matches: 9. Cultured CD4+ T cell DNA underwent sequencing with the Oncomine TCR Beta short-read assay. The source of extracted genomic DNA was cultured CD4+ T cells. TCRdb re-called the PCR reads with MiXCR, one entry per CDR3 protein. The table has approximately 19,000 distinct CDR3 sequences, 45% to 60% seen once; the top ten hold roughly a tenth.

The clonotype comes from a human donor who had recovered from COVID-19. The starting material was CD4+ T cells from blood, cultured in vitro, obtained after SARS-CoV-2 vaccination. The chain has TRBV20-1 and TRBJ2-5; the match to TRBD1 covers 7 bases. This CDR3 is CSGMGQSRETQYF. CDR3 in DNA: TGCAGTGGGATGGGACAGTCAAGAGAGACCCAGTACTTC.